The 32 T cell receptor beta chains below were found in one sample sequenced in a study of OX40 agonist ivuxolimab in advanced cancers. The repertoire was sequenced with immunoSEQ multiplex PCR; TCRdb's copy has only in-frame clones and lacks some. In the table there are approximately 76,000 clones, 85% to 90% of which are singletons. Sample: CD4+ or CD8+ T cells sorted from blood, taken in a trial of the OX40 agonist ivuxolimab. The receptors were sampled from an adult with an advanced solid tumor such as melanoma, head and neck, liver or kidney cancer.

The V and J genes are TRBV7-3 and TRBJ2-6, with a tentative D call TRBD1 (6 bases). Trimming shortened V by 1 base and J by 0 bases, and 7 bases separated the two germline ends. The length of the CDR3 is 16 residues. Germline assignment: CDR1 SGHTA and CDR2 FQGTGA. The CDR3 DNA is TGTGCCAGCAGCTTAATAGGGGGCTCTGGGGCCAACGTCCTGACTTTC. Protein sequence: CASSLIGGSGANVLTF.

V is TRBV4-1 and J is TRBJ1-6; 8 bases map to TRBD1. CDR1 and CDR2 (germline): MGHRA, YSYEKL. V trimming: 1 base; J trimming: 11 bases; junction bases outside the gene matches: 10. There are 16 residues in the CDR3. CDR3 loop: CASSQVSRTGRAPLHF. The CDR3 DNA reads TGCGCCAGCAGCCAAGTTTCTCGGACAGGGAGGGCACCCCTCCACTTT.

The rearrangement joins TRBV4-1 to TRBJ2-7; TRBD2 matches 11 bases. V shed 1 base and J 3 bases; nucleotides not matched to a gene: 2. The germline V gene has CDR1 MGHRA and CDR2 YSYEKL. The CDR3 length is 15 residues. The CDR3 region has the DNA TGCGCCAGCAGCCAAGGACTAGCGGGACTCTACGAGCAGTACTTC. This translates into CASSQGLAGLYEQYF.

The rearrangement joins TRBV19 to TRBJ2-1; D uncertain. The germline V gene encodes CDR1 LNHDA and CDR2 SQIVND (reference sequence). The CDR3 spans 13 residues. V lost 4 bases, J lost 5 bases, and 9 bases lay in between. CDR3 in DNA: TGTGCCAGTAGTACCTCCAAAGACAATGAGCAGTTCTTC. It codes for CASSTSKDNEQFF.

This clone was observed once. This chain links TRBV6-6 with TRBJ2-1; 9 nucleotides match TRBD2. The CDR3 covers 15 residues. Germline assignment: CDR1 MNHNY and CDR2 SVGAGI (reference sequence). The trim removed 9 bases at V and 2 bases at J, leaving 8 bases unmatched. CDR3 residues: CASISGRLPYNEQFF. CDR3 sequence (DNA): TGTGCCAGTATAAGCGGGAGGCTCCCCTACAATGAGCAGTTCTTC.

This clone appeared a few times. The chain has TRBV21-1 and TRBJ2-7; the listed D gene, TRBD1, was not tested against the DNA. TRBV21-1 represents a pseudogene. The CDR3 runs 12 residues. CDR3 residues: CASSRDTHEQYF. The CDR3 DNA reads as TGTGCCAGCAGCAGAGACACCCACGAGCAGTACTTC.

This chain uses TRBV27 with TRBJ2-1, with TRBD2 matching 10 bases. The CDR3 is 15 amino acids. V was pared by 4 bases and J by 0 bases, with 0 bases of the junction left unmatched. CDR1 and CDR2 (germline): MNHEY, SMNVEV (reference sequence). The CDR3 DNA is TGTGCCAGCAGTTCTAGCGGGAGCTCCTACAATGAGCAGTTCTTC. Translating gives CASSSSGSSYNEQFF.

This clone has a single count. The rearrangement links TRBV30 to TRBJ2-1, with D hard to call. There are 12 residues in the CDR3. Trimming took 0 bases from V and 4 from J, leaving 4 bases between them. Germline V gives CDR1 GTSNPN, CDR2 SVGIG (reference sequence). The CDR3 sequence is CAWSVSYNEQFF. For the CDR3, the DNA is TGTGCCTGGAGTGTTTCTTACAATGAGCAGTTCTTC.

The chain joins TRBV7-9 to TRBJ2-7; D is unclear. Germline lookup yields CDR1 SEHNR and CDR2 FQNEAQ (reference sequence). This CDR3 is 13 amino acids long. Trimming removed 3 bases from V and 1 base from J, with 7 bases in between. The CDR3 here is CASSFSLSYEQYF. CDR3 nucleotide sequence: TGTGCCAGCAGCTTTAGTCTATCCTACGAGCAGTACTTC.

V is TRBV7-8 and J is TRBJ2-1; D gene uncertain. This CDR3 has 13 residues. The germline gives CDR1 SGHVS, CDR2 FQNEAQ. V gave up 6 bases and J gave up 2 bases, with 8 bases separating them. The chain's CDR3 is CASSLDAYNEQFF. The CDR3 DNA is TGTGCCAGCAGTTTGGATGCCTACAATGAGCAGTTCTTC. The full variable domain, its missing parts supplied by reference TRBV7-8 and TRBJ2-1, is GAGVSQSPRYKVAKRGQDVALRCDPISGHVSLFWYQQALGQGPEFLTYFQNEAQLDKSGLPSDRFFAERPEGSVSTLKIQRTQQEDSAVYLCASSLDAYNEQFFGPGTRLTVL.

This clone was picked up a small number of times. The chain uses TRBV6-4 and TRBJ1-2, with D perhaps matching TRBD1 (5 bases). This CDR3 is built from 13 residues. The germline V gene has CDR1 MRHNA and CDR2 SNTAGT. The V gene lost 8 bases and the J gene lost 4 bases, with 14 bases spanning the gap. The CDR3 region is CASPTSGGYGYTF. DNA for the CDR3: TGTGCCAGCCCAACATCGGGGGGCTATGGCTACACCTTC.

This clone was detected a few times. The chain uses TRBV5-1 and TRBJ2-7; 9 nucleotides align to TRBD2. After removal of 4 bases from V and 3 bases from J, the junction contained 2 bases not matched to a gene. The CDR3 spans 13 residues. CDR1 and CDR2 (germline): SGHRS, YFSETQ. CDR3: CASSMTSGYEQYF. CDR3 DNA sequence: TGCGCCAGCAGCATGACTAGCGGCTACGAGCAGTACTTC.

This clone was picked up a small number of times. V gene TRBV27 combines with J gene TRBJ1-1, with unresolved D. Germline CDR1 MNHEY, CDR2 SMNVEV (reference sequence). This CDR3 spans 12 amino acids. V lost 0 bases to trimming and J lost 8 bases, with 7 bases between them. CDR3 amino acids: CASSLSGREAFF. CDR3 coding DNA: TGTGCCAGCAGTTTATCGGGCAGGGAAGCTTTCTTT.

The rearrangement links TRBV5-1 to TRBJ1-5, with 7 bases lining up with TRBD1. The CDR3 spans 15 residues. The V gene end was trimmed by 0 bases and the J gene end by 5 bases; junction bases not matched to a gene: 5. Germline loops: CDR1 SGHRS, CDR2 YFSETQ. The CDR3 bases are TGCGCCAGCAGCTTGGGAGACAGGGTCGATCAGCCCCAGCATTTT. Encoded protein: CASSLGDRVDQPQHF.

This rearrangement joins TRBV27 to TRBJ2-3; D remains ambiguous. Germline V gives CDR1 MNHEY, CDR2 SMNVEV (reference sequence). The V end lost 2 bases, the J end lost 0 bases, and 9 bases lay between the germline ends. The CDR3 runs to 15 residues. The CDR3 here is CASSLMTPSTDTQYF. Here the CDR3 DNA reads TGTGCCAGCAGTTTAATGACACCAAGCACAGATACGCAGTATTTT.

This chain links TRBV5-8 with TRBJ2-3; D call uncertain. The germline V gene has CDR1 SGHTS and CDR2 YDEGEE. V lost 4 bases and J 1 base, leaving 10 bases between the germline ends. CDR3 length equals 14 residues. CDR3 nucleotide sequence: TGTGCCAGCAGCCTAATAATGGGCACAGATACGCAGTATTTT. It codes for CASSLIMGTDTQYF. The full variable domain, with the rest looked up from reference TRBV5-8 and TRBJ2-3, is EAGVTQSPTHLIKTRGQQATLRCSPISGHTSVYWYQQALGLGLQFLLWYDEGEERNRGNFPPRFSGRQFPNYSSELNVNALELEDSALYLCASSLIMGTDTQYFGPGTRLTVL.

CDR3 nucleotide sequence: TGTGCCAGCTTCCAATCCGGGAGCACAGATACGCAGTATTTT. Protein product: CASFQSGSTDTQYF. The J gene is TRBJ2-3, the V gene TRBV13; D is undetermined. Looked up from germline, CDR1 is PRHDT and CDR2 is FYEKMQ (reference sequence). This CDR3 is built from 14 residues. Trimming took off 8 bases at V and 0 bases at J, with 12 bases between the two ends.

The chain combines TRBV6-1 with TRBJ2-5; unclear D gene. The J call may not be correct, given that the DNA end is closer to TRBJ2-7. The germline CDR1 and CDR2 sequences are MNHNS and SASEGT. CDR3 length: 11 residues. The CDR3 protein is CASSVHYEQYF. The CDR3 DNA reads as TGTGCCAGCAGTGTACACTACGAGCAGTACTTC.

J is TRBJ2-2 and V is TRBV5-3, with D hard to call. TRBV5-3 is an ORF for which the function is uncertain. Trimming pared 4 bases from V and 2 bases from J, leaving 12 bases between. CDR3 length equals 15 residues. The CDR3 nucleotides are TGTGCCAGAAGCCCCGCCGTACGAAACACCGGGGAGCTGTTTTTT. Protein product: CARSPAVRNTGELFF.

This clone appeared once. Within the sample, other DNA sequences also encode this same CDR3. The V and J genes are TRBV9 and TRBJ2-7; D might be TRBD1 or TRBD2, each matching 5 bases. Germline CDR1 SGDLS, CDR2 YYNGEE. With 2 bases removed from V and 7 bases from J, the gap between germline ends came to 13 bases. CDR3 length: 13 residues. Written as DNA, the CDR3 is TGTGCCAGCAGCGTTGGGGGATCGGGGGAGCAGTACTTC. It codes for CASSVGGSGEQYF. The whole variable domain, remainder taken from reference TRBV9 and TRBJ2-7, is DSGVTQTPKHLITATGQRVTLRCSPRSGDLSVYWYQQSLDQGLQFLIQYYNGEERAKGNILERFSAQQFPDLHSELNLSSLELGDSALYFCASSVGGSGEQYFGPGTRLTVT.

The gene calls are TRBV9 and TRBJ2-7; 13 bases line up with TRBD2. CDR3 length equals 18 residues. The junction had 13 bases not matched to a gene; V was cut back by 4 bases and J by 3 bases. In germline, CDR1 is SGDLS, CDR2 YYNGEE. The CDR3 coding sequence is TGTGCCAGCAGCCCCAGTCGGACTAGCGGGAGTGGTTTCTACGAGCAGTACTTC. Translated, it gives CASSPSRTSGSGFYEQYF.

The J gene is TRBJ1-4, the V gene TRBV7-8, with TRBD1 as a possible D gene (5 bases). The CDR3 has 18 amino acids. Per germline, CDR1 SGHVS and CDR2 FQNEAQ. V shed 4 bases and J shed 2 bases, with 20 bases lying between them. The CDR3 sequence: CASSSEGDWDVTNEKLFF. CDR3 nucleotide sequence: TGTGCCAGCAGCTCAGAAGGGGACTGGGACGTGACTAATGAAAAACTGTTTTTT.

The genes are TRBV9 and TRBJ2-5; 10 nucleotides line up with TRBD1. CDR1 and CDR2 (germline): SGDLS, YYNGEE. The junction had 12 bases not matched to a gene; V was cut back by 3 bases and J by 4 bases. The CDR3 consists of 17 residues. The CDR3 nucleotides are TGTGCCAGCAGCGACCGGGACAGGGGTCTTTTCGGAGAGACCCAGTACTTC. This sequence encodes CASSDRDRGLFGETQYF.

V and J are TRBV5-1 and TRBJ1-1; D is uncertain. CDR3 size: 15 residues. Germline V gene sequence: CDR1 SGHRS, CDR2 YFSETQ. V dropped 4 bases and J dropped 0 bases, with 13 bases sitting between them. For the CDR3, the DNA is TGCGCCAGCAGCCGGTTGACCAGCCTGAACACTGAAGCTTTCTTT. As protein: CASSRLTSLNTEAFF.

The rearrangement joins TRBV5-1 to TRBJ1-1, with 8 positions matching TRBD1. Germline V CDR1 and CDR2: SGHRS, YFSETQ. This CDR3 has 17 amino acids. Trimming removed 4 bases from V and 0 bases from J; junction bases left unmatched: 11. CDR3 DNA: TGCGCCAGCAGCACCAGGGACAGGCCGGGGATGAACACTGAAGCTTTCTTT. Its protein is CASSTRDRPGMNTEAFF.

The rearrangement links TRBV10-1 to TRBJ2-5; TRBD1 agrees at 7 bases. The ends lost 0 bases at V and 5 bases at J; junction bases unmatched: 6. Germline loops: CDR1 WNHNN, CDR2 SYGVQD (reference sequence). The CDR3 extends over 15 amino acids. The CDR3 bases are TGCGCCAGCAGTGAGTCGGGAACAGGGGCGGAGACCCAGTACTTC. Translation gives CASSESGTGAETQYF.

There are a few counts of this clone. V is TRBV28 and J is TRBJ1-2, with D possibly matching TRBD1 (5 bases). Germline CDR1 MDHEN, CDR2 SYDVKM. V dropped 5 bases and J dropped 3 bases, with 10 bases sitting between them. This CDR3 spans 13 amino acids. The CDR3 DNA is TGTGCCAGCAGTCCGGGGGGGGACTATGGCTACACCTTC. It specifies CASSPGGDYGYTF.

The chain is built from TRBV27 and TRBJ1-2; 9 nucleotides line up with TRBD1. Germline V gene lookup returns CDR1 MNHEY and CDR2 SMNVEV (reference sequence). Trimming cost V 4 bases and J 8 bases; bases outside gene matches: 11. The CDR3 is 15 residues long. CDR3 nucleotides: TGTGCCAGCAGTTCGTCTCCTGGGACAGGGAACGGCTACACCTTC. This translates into CASSSSPGTGNGYTF.

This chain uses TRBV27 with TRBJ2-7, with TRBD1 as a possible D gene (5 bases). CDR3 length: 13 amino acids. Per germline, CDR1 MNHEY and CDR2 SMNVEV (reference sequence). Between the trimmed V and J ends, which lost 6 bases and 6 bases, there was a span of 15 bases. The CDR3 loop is CASRKTQGFEQYF. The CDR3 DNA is TGTGCCAGCAGAAAGACTCAGGGTTTCGAGCAGTACTTC.

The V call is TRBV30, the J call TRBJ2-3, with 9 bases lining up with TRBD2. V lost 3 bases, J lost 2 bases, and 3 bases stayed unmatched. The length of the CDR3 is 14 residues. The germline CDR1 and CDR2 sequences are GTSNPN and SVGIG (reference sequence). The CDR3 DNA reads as TGTGCCTGGAGGACTAGCGGCTTCACAGATACGCAGTATTTT. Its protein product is CAWRTSGFTDTQYF. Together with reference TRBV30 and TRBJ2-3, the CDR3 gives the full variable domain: SQTIHQWPATLVQPVGSPLSLECTVEGTSNPNLYWYRQAAGRGLQLLFYSVGIGQISSEVPQNLSASRPQDRQFILSSKKLLLSDSGFYLCAWRTSGFTDTQYFGPGTRLTVL.

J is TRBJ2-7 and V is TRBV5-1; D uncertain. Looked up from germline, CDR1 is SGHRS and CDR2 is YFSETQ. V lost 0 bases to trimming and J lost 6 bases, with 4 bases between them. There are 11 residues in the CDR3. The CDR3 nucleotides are TGCGCCAGCAGCTTGGGCCCCGAGCAGTACTTC. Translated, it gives CASSLGPEQYF.

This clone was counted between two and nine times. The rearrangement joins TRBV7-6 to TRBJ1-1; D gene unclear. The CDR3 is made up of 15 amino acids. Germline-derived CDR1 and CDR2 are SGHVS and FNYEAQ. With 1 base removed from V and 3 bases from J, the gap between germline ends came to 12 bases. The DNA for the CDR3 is TGTGCCAGCAGCTTAGGGGGAAAGGGTTACACTGAAGCTTTCTTT. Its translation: CASSLGGKGYTEAFF.